This passage covers 2 T cell receptor beta chains from one sample sequenced in a study of CD8 T cells in ankylosing spondylitis (dated by TCRdb to the late 2010s). The full study reports these points: A TCR beta motif made up of several highly homologous amino acid variants appeared to be characteristic of blood from ankylosing spondylitis patients.

The antigens these receptors bind are not known. The library relied on 5' RACE. Sequencing was carried out with an Illumina HiSeq 2500. TCRdb passed the public sequencing reads through fastp at Q25 and MiXCR, retaining productive beta sequences. Every CDR3 protein is listed once, alongside the most common genes and DNA of its rows. The sample data list 300,000 to 400,000 distinct CDR3 sequences, and about a fifth of these were observed just once. The ten largest account for 15% to 20% of the sample. The sequencing sample was made of blood, either unsorted or a sorted T cell fraction (not recorded which). These receptors were obtained from a male donor with ankylosing spondylitis.

In its sample, this clonotype was seen a few times. The gene calls are TRBV6-1 and TRBJ2-1; 8 bases line up with TRBD2. CDR3 length: 14 residues. Looked up from germline, CDR1 is MNHNS and CDR2 is SASEGT. Trimming at V came to 5 bases and at J to 4 bases, leaving 4 bases not matched to a gene. DNA of the CDR3: TGTGCCAGCAGTCAGGGACTAGAATACAATGAGCAGTTCTTC. Its translation is CASSQGLEYNEQFF.

This clonotype has a handful of counts. This rearrangement joins TRBV11-3 to TRBJ2-3; 7 bases agree with TRBD1. The V segment lost 8 bases and the J segment 2 bases; nucleotides outside the gene matches: 7. This CDR3 spans 14 amino acids. Germline V CDR1 and CDR2: SGHNT, YENEEA. The DNA of the CDR3 is TGTGCCAGCGGTAGACAGGGAATCACAGATACGCAGTATTTT. It codes for CASGRQGITDTQYF.